One sample yielded the 14 T cell receptor beta chains listed below, sequenced in a study of cytomegalovirus exposure and HLA in healthy donors. Produced via immunoSEQ multiplex PCR; TCRdb's table is partial and in-frame only. The repertoire holds roughly 200,000 clones, roughly nine tenths seen once, with roughly 7% in the top ten. The sequenced material came from PBMCs. These receptors originate from a man younger than 40 in good health and CMV-seropositive.

The chain recombines TRBV27 with TRBJ2-3; tentative D call: TRBD2 (5 bases). The CDR3 totals 13 residues. Germline V gives CDR1 MNHEY, CDR2 SMNVEV (reference sequence). Deletions cut 5 bases from V and 1 base from J, with 7 bases between. The CDR3, as DNA: TGTGCCAGCAGTCACGGGGGCACAGATACGCAGTATTTT. Translation gives CASSHGGTDTQYF.

This rearrangement joins TRBV15 to TRBJ1-5; 8 nucleotides match TRBD1. CDR1 is LNHNV, CDR2 YYDKDF, per germline (reference sequence). This CDR3 has 13 residues. J lost 2 bases, V lost 8 bases, and 2 bases had no gene match. CDR3 nucleotide sequence: TGTGCCACCTCGGACAGGGGCAATCAGCCCCAGCATTTT. As protein: CATSDRGNQPQHF.

The chain is built from TRBV27 and TRBJ2-1, with D perhaps TRBD2 (5 bases). The CDR3 extends over 13 amino acids. The germline gives CDR1 MNHEY, CDR2 SMNVEV (reference sequence). V shed 6 bases and J shed 6 bases, with 12 bases lying between them. This chain's CDR3 is CASRTTEGNEQFF. CDR3 sequence (DNA): TGTGCCAGCAGAACGACCGAGGGCAATGAGCAGTTCTTC.

This rearrangement joins TRBV7-9 to TRBJ2-5; 9 nucleotides align to TRBD1. CDR1 and CDR2 (germline): SEHNR, FQNEAQ (reference sequence). V was pared by 5 bases and J by 0 bases, with 4 bases of the junction left unmatched. The CDR3 spans 15 residues. In DNA, the CDR3 is TGTGCCAGCAGCCGGGACAGGGAGGACCAAGAGACCCAGTACTTC. Translating gives CASSRDREDQETQYF.

The chain is built from TRBV25-1 and TRBJ2-1, with D possibly being TRBD2 (7 bases). The CDR3 totals 14 residues. Trimming cost V 3 bases and J 10 bases, with 16 bases left between them. Germline-derived CDR1 and CDR2 are MGHDK and SYGVNS. The CDR3 sequence is CASSDNLEGGEQFF. The CDR3 DNA sequence: TGTGCCAGCAGTGATAACTTAGAGGGGGGGGAGCAGTTCTTC.

The rearrangement links TRBV7-9 to TRBJ1-5; possibly TRBD1 for D (6 bases). Deletions cut 5 bases from V and 5 bases from J, with 16 bases between. Germline V gene sequence: CDR1 SEHNR, CDR2 FQNEAQ (reference sequence). There are 15 residues in the CDR3. The CDR3, as DNA: TGTGCCAGCAGCCCGACGACAGGCGGCCATCAGCCCCAGCATTTT. Translating gives CASSPTTGGHQPQHF.

This clone has just one count. This sequence joins TRBV29-1 and TRBJ2-7; TRBD1 aligns across 8 bases. With 4 bases clipped from V and 3 bases from J, the junction kept 2 bases outside the gene matches. The CDR3 has 12 residues. Per the germline V gene, CDR1 is SQVTM and CDR2 is ANQGSEA. CDR3 in DNA: TGCAGCGTTGGGGACAGGATCTACGAGCAGTACTTC. This encodes CSVGDRIYEQYF.

This rearrangement joins TRBV2 to TRBJ2-2; the D is unclear. The CDR3 has 14 amino acids. Germline V gene data show CDR1 as SNHLY and CDR2 as FYNNEI. The germline V and J ends were trimmed by 8 bases and 0 bases, with 10 bases remaining between them. CDR3 in DNA: TGTGCCAGCTGGCAACAGTCGAACACCGGGGAGCTGTTTTTT. Its translation is CASWQQSNTGELFF.

The rearrangement uses TRBV13 and TRBJ1-5; the D is unclear. Trimming removed 3 bases from V and 6 bases from J, with 6 bases in between. This CDR3 is 12 amino acids long. The germline CDR1 and CDR2 sequences are PRHDT and FYEKMQ (reference sequence). This CDR3 is CASSLPGQPQHF. The CDR3 nucleotides are TGTGCCAGCAGCTTGCCAGGTCAGCCCCAGCATTTT.

This chain uses TRBV2 with TRBJ2-7, with D perhaps given as TRBD1 or TRBD2 (5 bases each). The V gene lost 7 bases and the J gene lost 4 bases, with 20 bases spanning the gap. There are 15 residues in the CDR3. The V gene's germline CDR1 is SNHLY and CDR2 FYNNEI. This chain's CDR3 is CASNHRDPVFYEQYF. CDR3 coding DNA: TGTGCCAGCAATCACCGGGACCCCGTATTTTACGAGCAGTACTTC.

V usage is TRBV27 and J usage is TRBJ1-1; TRBD1 might be the D (5 bases). The CDR3 is 14 residues long. Germline lookup yields CDR1 MNHEY and CDR2 SMNVEV (reference sequence). V lost 3 bases and J 6 bases, leaving 14 bases between the germline ends. The CDR3 protein is CASSFLLGVAEAFF. CDR3 bases: TGTGCCAGCAGTTTCCTATTGGGGGTAGCTGAAGCTTTCTTT.

The rearrangement joins TRBV5-1 to TRBJ1-4; 9 positions agree with TRBD1. CDR3 size: 14 residues. Trimming took 4 bases from V and 7 from J; bases not matched to a gene: 5. CDR1 is SGHRS, CDR2 YFSETQ, per germline. The CDR3 nucleotides read TGCGCCAGCAGCCCGGACAGGGGCGCTGAAAAACTGTTTTTT. Translation: CASSPDRGAEKLFF. Using reference TRBV5-1 and TRBJ1-4 for the parts outside the CDR3, the full variable domain is KAGVTQTPRYLIKTRGQQVTLSCSPISGHRSVSWYQQTPGQGLQFLFEYFSETQRNKGNFPGRFSGRQFSNSRSEMNVSTLELGDSALYLCASSPDRGAEKLFFGSGTQLSVL.

V usage is TRBV18 and J usage is TRBJ2-3; D possibly matches TRBD1 or TRBD2 (5 bases each). The CDR3 is made up of 14 amino acids. CDR1 is KGHSH, CDR2 LQKENI, per germline. V lost 3 bases, J lost 2 bases, and 9 bases lay in between. CDR3 sequence reads: CASSPEGYTDTQYF. CDR3 in DNA: TGTGCCAGCTCACCTGAGGGGTACACAGATACGCAGTATTTT.

A word on this clone: This sample includes further DNA sequences coding for the same CDR3. This chain links TRBV6-5 with TRBJ2-5; no definite D call. This CDR3 has 12 amino acids. Germline lookup yields CDR1 MNHEY and CDR2 SVGAGI. V shed 0 bases and J shed 5 bases, with 4 bases lying between them. The CDR3 reads CASSYSGETQYF. As DNA, the CDR3 is TGTGCCAGCAGTTACTCCGGCGAGACCCAGTACTTC.